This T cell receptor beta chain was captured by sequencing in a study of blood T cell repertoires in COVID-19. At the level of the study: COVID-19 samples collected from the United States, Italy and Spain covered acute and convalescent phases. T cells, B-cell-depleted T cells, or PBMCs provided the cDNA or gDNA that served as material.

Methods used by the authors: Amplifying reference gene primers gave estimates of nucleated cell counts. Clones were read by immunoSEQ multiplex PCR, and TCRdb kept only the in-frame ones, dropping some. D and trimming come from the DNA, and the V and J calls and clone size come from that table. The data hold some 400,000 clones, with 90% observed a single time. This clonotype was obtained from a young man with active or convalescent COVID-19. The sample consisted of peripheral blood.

This chain's CDR3 is CAWSVQSNTEAFF. The CDR3 nucleotides read TGTGCCTGGAGTGTACAGTCGAACACTGAAGCTTTCTTT. The genes are TRBV30 and TRBJ1-1; D gene ambiguous. This CDR3 comprises 13 residues. V was clipped by 0 bases and J by 1 base, with 6 bases between them. The germline CDR1 and CDR2 sequences are GTSNPN and SVGIG (reference sequence).